The 27 T cell receptor beta chains listed next were all sequenced from one sample in a study of spatial heterogeneity in lung cancer. Study-wide points: How many expanded intratumoral alpha and beta TCRs were present tracked the tumor mutation count, which was a count of nonsynonymous mutations.

Specified time point: sample taken at primary tumor resection. TCRdb analysed the 5' RACE reads with MiXCR anew, one entry per CDR3 protein. This sample has about 9,400 distinct CDR3 sequences, with 5.5% to 7% found just once. These receptors are not linked to any known antigen. This specimen consisted of lung tumor tissue, obtained at surgery. The receptor set was obtained from a male donor with early-stage non-small cell lung cancer.

This clonotype was seen ten or more times. Within a library made for alpha chains, this beta chain is off target, and its count is uninformative. The rearrangement joins TRBV20-1 to TRBJ2-4, with TRBD2 identical over 8 bases. J gave up 0 bases and V 3 bases, and 13 bases lay outside the gene matches. The length of the CDR3 is 18 residues. Germline-derived CDR1 and CDR2 are DFQATT and SNEGSKA (reference sequence). The CDR3 nucleotides read TGCAGTGCTAGTATTGCCAGCGGGAGAAGACTAGCCAAAAACATTCAGTACTTC. This gives the protein CSASIASGRRLAKNIQYF.

By its share, this clonotype is medium-sized. This beta chain is an unintended read in a library built for alpha chains; its size means little. This sequence joins TRBV30 and TRBJ1-1, with 7 bases identical to TRBD1. From germline, CDR1 is GTSNPN and CDR2 SVGIG (reference sequence). CDR3 length: 12 residues. Trimming cost V 2 bases and J 4 bases; bases outside gene matches: 1. The CDR3 region has the DNA TGTGCCTGGAGTCCAGGGGGCACTGAAGCTTTCTTT. This translates into CAWSPGGTEAFF.

This clonotype is medium-sized within its sample. As an off-target read in a library built for alpha chains, this beta chain has a frequency of little significance. The V and J genes are TRBV3-1 and TRBJ1-2; perhaps TRBD1 as D (5 bases). The CDR3 is 13 residues long. The V and J ends lost 0 bases and 7 bases respectively, with 9 bases between them. CDR1 is LGHDT and CDR2 is YNNKEL in the germline V gene (reference sequence). CDR3 region: CASSQDEGFGYTF. The CDR3 DNA is TGTGCCAGCAGCCAAGATGAGGGGTTTGGCTACACCTTC.

This clonotype has at least ten counts. With the library built for alpha chains, this beta chain is off target and its frequency is not meaningful. The rearrangement links TRBV20-1 to TRBJ2-5; D not resolved. Germline lookup yields CDR1 DFQATT and CDR2 SNEGSKA (reference sequence). V was pared by 1 base and J by 2 bases, with 11 bases between. The CDR3 has 14 residues. The CDR3 bases are TGCAGTGCTAGAGCTGGGCATTCTCAAGAGACCCAGTACTTC. Protein product: CSARAGHSQETQYF.

This clonotype was observed many times. A library made for alpha chains picked up this beta chain off target, so its size means little. This chain links TRBV20-1 with TRBJ1-1; 8 nucleotides align to TRBD1. The CDR3 is 15 residues long. CDR1 and CDR2 from the germline V gene are DFQATT and SNEGSKA (reference sequence). V shed 6 bases and J 5 bases; nucleotides not matched to a gene: 14. The CDR3 sequence is CSANPGQDQWTEAFF. The CDR3 bases are TGCAGTGCGAACCCGGGACAGGACCAATGGACTGAAGCTTTCTTT.

This clonotype was observed at least ten times. For a library built for alpha chains, this beta chain is a stray read; little rests on its size. The chain employs TRBV20-1 and TRBJ1-5, with a possible D match to TRBD1 (5 bases). Trimming took off 6 bases at V and 0 bases at J, with 9 bases between the two ends. The CDR3 covers 13 residues. Germline CDR1 is DFQATT and CDR2 is SNEGSKA (reference sequence). DNA of the CDR3: TGCAGTGCCTGGACACATAGCAATCAGCCCCAGCATTTT. Translating it yields CSAWTHSNQPQHF.

This clonotype was counted at least ten times. In a library made to pick up alpha chains, this beta chain is a stray read with a size that means little. The rearrangement links TRBV7-6 to TRBJ1-1; unclear D gene. The CDR3 runs 13 residues. V lost 2 bases and J lost 1, with 5 bases in between. Germline CDR1 is SGHVS and CDR2 is FNYEAQ. The CDR3 loop reads CASSLTANTEAFF. CDR3 coding DNA: TGTGCCAGCAGCTTAACAGCGAACACTGAAGCTTTCTTT.

There are many counts of this clonotype. The size of this beta chain means little, since it is a stray read in a library made for alpha chains. This chain connects TRBV10-3 to TRBJ2-5, with a possible D match to TRBD1 (5 bases). Germline lookup yields CDR1 ENHRY and CDR2 SYGVKD. The CDR3 is made up of 14 amino acids. Trimming took 2 bases from V and 4 from J, leaving 11 bases between them. In nucleotides, the CDR3 is TGTGCCATCAGTGAGAGGGGTCACGGAGAGACCCAGTACTTC. Translating gives CAISERGHGETQYF.

This clonotype appeared many times. The library was built for alpha chains, so this beta chain is an off-target read and its size means little. The gene calls are TRBV9 and TRBJ1-5, with D tentatively TRBD1 (5 bases). From germline, CDR1 is SGDLS and CDR2 YYNGEE. Trimming left V 3 bases short and J 1 base short, with 8 bases between. There are 14 residues in the CDR3. The DNA for the CDR3 is TGTGCCAGCAGCGCGCAGGGAAGCAATCAGCCCCAGCATTTT. Residues: CASSAQGSNQPQHF.

There are many counts of this clonotype. This beta chain is off target for a library built for alpha chains, so its abundance means little. The gene calls are TRBV28 and TRBJ1-2, with D maybe TRBD1 (6 bases). The CDR3 consists of 14 residues. The V and J ends lost 6 bases and 0 bases respectively, with 11 bases between them. Germline CDR1 MDHEN, CDR2 SYDVKM. The CDR3 coding sequence is TGTGCCAGCAGAGCGCAGGGGACTAACTATGGCTACACCTTC. Protein: CASRAQGTNYGYTF.

The sample holds many counts of this clonotype. A library made for alpha chains picked up this beta chain off target, so its size means little. This rearrangement joins TRBV14 to TRBJ2-6; the D is unclear. In germline, CDR1 is SGHDN, CDR2 FVKESK. CDR3 length: 16 residues. V lost 3 bases and J lost 0, with 9 bases in between. DNA of the CDR3: TGTGCCAGCAGCCATGGTCTATTCTCTGGGGCCAACGTCCTGACTTTC. Its protein product is CASSHGLFSGANVLTF.

This clonotype was recorded at least ten times. As an off-target read in a library built for alpha chains, this beta chain has a frequency of little significance. The chain has TRBV20-1 and TRBJ2-1; tentative D call: TRBD1 (6 bases). The CDR3 has 17 amino acids. Germline CDR1 reads DFQATT; CDR2 reads SNEGSKA (reference sequence). Trimming took off 3 bases at V and 0 bases at J, with 18 bases between the two ends. The CDR3 DNA is TGCAGTGCTAGTGGGAACTTACAGGGTAGCTCCTACAATGAGCAGTTCTTC. This gives the protein CSASGNLQGSSYNEQFF.

This clonotype has a count of ten or more. This beta chain appears as a stray read in a library generated for alpha chains; its size is not informative. The chain uses TRBV27 and TRBJ2-7, with D maybe TRBD2 (5 bases). V gave up 1 base and J gave up 5 bases, with 9 bases separating them. CDR1 and CDR2 from the germline V gene are MNHEY and SMNVEV (reference sequence). The CDR3 extends over 13 amino acids. CDR3 amino acids: CASSLFASNEQYF. The CDR3 nucleotides read TGTGCCAGCAGTTTATTCGCTAGCAACGAGCAGTACTTC.

This clonotype appeared many times. With the library built for alpha chains, this beta chain is off target and its frequency is not meaningful. V is TRBV9 and J is TRBJ1-2; D remains ambiguous. This CDR3 has 15 amino acids. V was clipped by 0 bases and J by 4 bases, with 13 bases between them. CDR1 and CDR2 (germline): SGDLS, YYNGEE. This CDR3 is CASSVDNSKAYGYTF. The CDR3 DNA sequence: TGTGCCAGCAGCGTAGACAACAGCAAAGCCTATGGCTACACCTTC.

In its sample, this clonotype was seen many times. A library made for alpha chains picked up this beta chain off target, so its size means little. The rearrangement uses TRBV6-1 and TRBJ2-2; unclear D gene. Trimming cost V 3 bases and J 3 bases, with 14 bases left between them. This CDR3 is built from 16 residues. In germline, CDR1 is MNHNS, CDR2 SASEGT. DNA for the CDR3: TGTGCCAGCAGTGACCCGTCTTTGGGCGACACCGGGGAGCTGTTTTTT. Protein product: CASSDPSLGDTGELFF.

In this sample, this clonotype turned up many times. As an off-target read in a library built for alpha chains, this beta chain has a frequency of little significance. The CDR3 sequence is CASSLARPGNTIYF. The CDR3 DNA is TGCGCCAGCAGCTTGGCCAGACCGGGAAACACCATATATTTT. V gene TRBV5-1 combines with J gene TRBJ1-3; D gene ambiguous. Looked up from germline, CDR1 is SGHRS and CDR2 is YFSETQ. The CDR3 runs to 14 residues. Trimming stripped 0 bases from V and 4 bases from J, with 8 bases between.

This clonotype was observed at least ten times. This beta chain lies outside the target of a library built for alpha chains; its clone size means little. The chain recombines TRBV28 with TRBJ1-5; D is unresolved. V was trimmed by 3 bases and J by 6 bases, leaving 12 bases between them. CDR1 is MDHEN, CDR2 SYDVKM, per germline. This CDR3 comprises 14 residues. This CDR3 is CASSFRQIAQPQHF. The CDR3 nucleotides are TGTGCCAGCAGTTTCAGGCAAATCGCTCAGCCCCAGCATTTT.

In this sample, this clonotype turned up many times. This beta chain is off target for a library built for alpha chains, so its abundance means little. The DNA for the CDR3 is TGTGCCAGCAGTTTAGAGCGGCACTATAGCAATCAGCCCCAGCATTTT. The encoded protein is CASSLERHYSNQPQHF. The gene calls are TRBV28 and TRBJ1-5; D remains unclear. V gave up 2 bases and J gave up 0 bases, with 11 bases separating them. CDR3 size: 16 residues. The germline V gene encodes CDR1 MDHEN and CDR2 SYDVKM.

In this sample, this clonotype turned up many times. This beta chain lies outside the target of a library built for alpha chains; its clone size means little. The V call is TRBV7-2, the J call TRBJ2-7; D is uncertain. Deletions cut 0 bases from V and 3 bases from J, with 15 bases between. The CDR3 totals 16 residues. Germline V gene data show CDR1 as SGHTA and CDR2 as FQGNSA. The CDR3 sequence is CASSLAGRPDRYEQYF. The DNA for the CDR3 is TGTGCCAGCAGCTTAGCGGGTCGGCCTGATCGCTACGAGCAGTACTTC.

This clonotype counts as medium-sized. A library prepared for alpha chains yielded this beta chain as an off-target read; its size is of little meaning. The chain carries TRBV20-1 and TRBJ1-4, with TRBD1 matching 7 bases. CDR3 length equals 14 residues. Looked up from germline, CDR1 is DFQATT and CDR2 is SNEGSKA (reference sequence). J was trimmed by 8 bases and V by 4 bases; bases with no gene match: 10. The CDR3 is CSATYRGAREKLFF. The CDR3 DNA sequence: TGCAGTGCTACCTACAGGGGCGCACGGGAAAAACTGTTTTTT.

At least ten counts were recorded for this clonotype. For a library built for alpha chains, this beta chain is a stray read; little rests on its size. V gene TRBV10-3 combines with J gene TRBJ2-5, with a weak D call TRBD2 (5 bases). This CDR3 is built from 13 residues. The V gene's germline CDR1 is ENHRY and CDR2 SYGVKD. CDR3 amino acids: CAIATQDKETQYF. CDR3 DNA: TGTGCTATAGCGACCCAGGATAAAGAGACCCAGTACTTC.

This clonotype was counted many times. This beta chain represents an off-target read in a library built for alpha chains; its size is of limited meaning. The chain recombines TRBV2 with TRBJ2-5; tentatively, D is TRBD1 (8 bases). This CDR3 spans 13 amino acids. V dropped 8 bases and J dropped 9 bases, with 19 bases sitting between them. The germline CDR1 and CDR2 sequences are SNHLY and FYNNEI. The CDR3 DNA reads as TGTGCCAGCCAATTCGACAGGGGAGGGGCCCAGTACTTC. As protein: CASQFDRGGAQYF.

In its sample, this clonotype was seen many times. In a library made to pick up alpha chains, this beta chain is a stray read with a size that means little. CDR3 coding DNA: TGTGCCAGCAGTGAAGGGGCGGGAAACACCATATATTTT. This gives the protein CASSEGAGNTIYF. The rearrangement links TRBV6-1 to TRBJ1-3; no clear D. The V and J ends lost 1 base and 4 bases respectively, with 5 bases between them. Germline V gene lookup returns CDR1 MNHNS and CDR2 SASEGT. This CDR3 has 13 amino acids.

This clonotype was counted many times. Within a library made for alpha chains, this beta chain is off target, and its count is uninformative. V and J are TRBV7-9 and TRBJ2-3; the match to TRBD1 covers 11 bases. The CDR3 has 15 amino acids. Trimming removed 1 base from V and 5 bases from J; junction bases left unmatched: 2. Germline lookup yields CDR1 SEHNR and CDR2 FQNEAQ (reference sequence). The CDR3 loop reads CASSLEGQGGDTQYF. Here the CDR3 DNA reads TGTGCCAGCAGCTTAGAGGGACAGGGGGGAGATACGCAGTATTTT.

This clonotype was seen many times. The library was designed around alpha chains, so this beta chain is a stray read whose abundance carries little weight. The CDR3 loop is CASSESGTAYQPQHF. The CDR3 nucleotides read TGTGCCAGCAGTGAATCCGGGACAGCTTATCAGCCCCAGCATTTT. The chain is built from TRBV6-1 and TRBJ1-5, with 7 bases that match TRBD1. V lost 2 bases, J lost 5 bases, and 6 bases stayed unmatched. Germline CDR1 MNHNS, CDR2 SASEGT. CDR3 length: 15 residues.

In this sample, this clonotype turned up a few times. Being off target in a library aimed at alpha chains, this beta chain has a size of little meaning. The genes are TRBV5-1 and TRBJ1-3; D call uncertain. Germline lookup yields CDR1 SGHRS and CDR2 YFSETQ. Trimming shortened V by 4 bases and J by 2 bases, and 10 bases separated the two germline ends. The CDR3 totals 14 residues. DNA for the CDR3: TGCGCCAGCAGCCTTGATGGGGCTGGAAACACCATATATTTT. It is translated as CASSLDGAGNTIYF.

This clonotype was counted ten times or more. Because this beta chain is a stray read in a library intended to capture alpha chains, its abundance should not be given much weight. This chain connects TRBV7-9 to TRBJ1-2; D perhaps matches TRBD1 (5 bases). With 3 bases removed from V and 4 bases from J, the gap between germline ends came to 15 bases. Germline V gene sequence: CDR1 SEHNR, CDR2 FQNEAQ (reference sequence). This CDR3 has 15 residues. The CDR3 sequence: CASSFSMTAGYGYTF. In nucleotides, the CDR3 is TGTGCCAGCAGCTTTTCGATGACAGCTGGCTATGGCTACACCTTC.